This TCR beta chain appears in the sequencing data of a study of OX40 agonist ivuxolimab in advanced cancers. As for the study in general: Given to patients was ivuxolimab, an agonistic anti-OX40 (CD134) antibody. Partial responses were achieved by three patients, one with hepatocellular carcinoma and two with cutaneous melanoma.

Study-level findings and limits: Expanded clones tended on average to be more numerous among CD8+ T cells than CD4+.

This clone was picked up a small number of times. Its antigen is not known. Baseline was the first blood sampling point, followed by cycle 4 day 1 and cycle 7 day 1. Some clones are missing from TCRdb's copy, which holds only in-frame ones; the method was immunoSEQ multiplex PCR. The repertoire consists of around 49,000 clones, with over 75% occurring once and the leading ten covering 7.9%. The V end was cut by 8 bases, the J end by 4 bases, with 12 bases between. The CDR3 sequence is 12 residues long. From germline, CDR1 is SNHLY and CDR2 FYNNEI. The clonotype was recovered from an adult with an advanced solid tumor such as melanoma, head and neck, liver or kidney cancer. The gene calls are TRBV2 and TRBJ2-7; tentatively, D is TRBD1 (6 bases). The material was CD4+ or CD8+ T cells sorted from blood, obtained in a trial of the OX40 agonist ivuxolimab. This chain's CDR3 is CASGTFPYEQYF. The CDR3 nucleotides read TGTGCCAGCGGGACATTCCCTTACGAGCAGTACTTC.